The 9 T cell receptor beta chains below all came from one sample that was sequenced in a study of blood T cell repertoires in COVID-19 (dated by TCRdb to the early 2020s). Receptor libraries were prepared by the immunoSEQ multiplex PCR assay. The table comes from immuneACCESS by way of TCRdb, which keeps in-frame sequences with V and J called. Part of the clones is missing from these tables; in studies checked, under half for an unresolved V gene and the rest for unknown reasons. This sample comprises 400,000 or so clones, approximately 90% of them detected only once. The ten most abundant clones make up roughly 0.76% of the sample. Sequencing used peripheral blood. The origin of the receptors is a man aged 18 to 30 with COVID-19, enrolled during active disease.

This clone was picked up one time. The chain couples TRBV5-5 to TRBJ1-6; 10 bases line up with TRBD1. Germline assignment: CDR1 SGHKS and CDR2 YYEKEE (reference sequence). V lost 0 bases and J lost 9; bases outside the gene matches: 3. CDR3 length: 15 amino acids. DNA of the CDR3: TGTGCCAGCAGCTTGGGGACAGGGGGTGTTTCACCCCTCCACTTT. Protein: CASSLGTGGVSPLHF.

The chain has TRBV15 and TRBJ1-5; 9 bases fit TRBD1. This CDR3 region has 16 residues. Per the germline V gene, CDR1 is LNHNV and CDR2 is YYDKDF (reference sequence). V lost 1 base and J lost 6; bases outside the gene matches: 7. CDR3 sequence: CATSRGGTGSGQPQHF. The CDR3 bases are TGTGCCACCAGCAGAGGAGGGACAGGGTCGGGTCAGCCCCAGCATTTT.

The gene calls are TRBV18 and TRBJ2-6, with D possibly matching TRBD2 (5 bases). V lost 6 bases to trimming and J lost 1 base, with 10 bases between them. The CDR3 covers 15 residues. From germline, CDR1 is KGHSH and CDR2 LQKENI. The chain's CDR3 is CASSGSGSGANVLTF. The CDR3 DNA sequence: TGTGCCAGCTCTGGAAGCGGTTCTGGGGCCAACGTCCTGACTTTC.

Notes on this clone: One end of the junction does not line up with germline, which may come from a read error. This chain connects TRBV12-5 to TRBJ2-5, with TRBD1 as a possible D gene (6 bases). Per the germline V gene, CDR1 is LGHNT and CDR2 is FRNRAP. The CDR3 is 13 amino acids. DNA for the CDR3: TGTGCTAGTGCTTTGGCAGGGGTCAGGACCCAGTACTTC. This encodes CASALAGVRTQYF.

The chain carries TRBV15 and TRBJ1-5; weak D call: TRBD1 (6 bases). There are 15 residues in the CDR3. Between the trimmed V and J ends, which lost 4 bases and 7 bases, there was a span of 17 bases. Germline lookup yields CDR1 LNHNV and CDR2 YYDKDF (reference sequence). The CDR3 region is CATSTRSRGDQPQHF. CDR3 bases: TGTGCCACCAGCACGCGAAGCAGGGGTGACCAGCCCCAGCATTTT.

This clone was recorded a few times. This chain joins TRBV6-5 and TRBJ2-2, with D tentatively TRBD1 (6 bases). The CDR3 loop spans 14 amino acids. The germline V and J ends were trimmed by 6 bases and 6 bases, with 14 bases remaining between them. Looked up from germline, CDR1 is MNHEY and CDR2 is SVGAGI. CDR3 nucleotide sequence: TGTGCCAGCAGGGGGACACAGAGGGCCGGGGAGCTGTTTTTT. Its protein is CASRGTQRAGELFF.

This clone was picked up one time. V and J are TRBV7-2 and TRBJ1-3; D may be TRBD1 (5 bases). Germline V gene lookup returns CDR1 SGHTA and CDR2 FQGNSA. V lost 3 bases and J 2 bases, leaving 14 bases between the germline ends. This CDR3 has 16 amino acids. CDR3 sequence: CASSFRGENTGNTIYF. The CDR3 coding sequence is TGTGCCAGCAGCTTTCGGGGGGAAAATACTGGAAACACCATATATTTT.

The genes are TRBV7-8 and TRBJ1-2; a possible D gene is TRBD1 (5 bases). Germline loops: CDR1 SGHVS, CDR2 FQNEAQ. The CDR3 sequence is 14 residues long. V lost 7 bases, J lost 6 bases, and 18 bases lay in between. CDR3 protein: CASTPLPREDGYTF. CDR3 in DNA: TGTGCCAGCACCCCCCTCCCCAGGGAGGATGGCTACACCTTC.

As concerns this clone: Within the sample, other DNA sequences also encode this same CDR3. The V call is TRBV11-2, the J call TRBJ2-6, with D hard to call. Germline V lookup: CDR1 SGHAT, CDR2 FQNNGV. The CDR3 sequence is 14 residues long. The V end was cut by 5 bases, the J end by 0 bases, with 5 bases between. The CDR3 nucleotides are TGTGCCAGCAGCCCTTCCTCTGGGGCCAACGTCCTGACTTTC. Protein product: CASSPSSGANVLTF.